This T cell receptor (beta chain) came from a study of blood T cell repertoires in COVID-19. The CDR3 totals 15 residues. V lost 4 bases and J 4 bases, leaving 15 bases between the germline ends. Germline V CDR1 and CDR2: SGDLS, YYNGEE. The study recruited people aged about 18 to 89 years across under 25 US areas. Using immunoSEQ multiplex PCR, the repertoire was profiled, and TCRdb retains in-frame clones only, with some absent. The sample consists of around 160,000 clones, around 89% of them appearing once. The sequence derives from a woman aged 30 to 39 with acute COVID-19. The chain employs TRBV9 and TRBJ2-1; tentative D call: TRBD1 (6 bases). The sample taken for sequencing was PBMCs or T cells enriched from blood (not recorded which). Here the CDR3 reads CASSTSGARYNEQFF. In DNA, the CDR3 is TGTGCCAGCAGCACCTCAGGGGCGCGATACAATGAGCAGTTCTTC. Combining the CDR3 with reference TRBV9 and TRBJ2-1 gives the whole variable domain DSGVTQTPKHLITATGQRVTLRCSPRSGDLSVYWYQQSLDQGLQFLIQYYNGEERAKGNILERFSAQQFPDLHSELNLSSLELGDSALYFCASSTSGARYNEQFFGPGTRLTVL.